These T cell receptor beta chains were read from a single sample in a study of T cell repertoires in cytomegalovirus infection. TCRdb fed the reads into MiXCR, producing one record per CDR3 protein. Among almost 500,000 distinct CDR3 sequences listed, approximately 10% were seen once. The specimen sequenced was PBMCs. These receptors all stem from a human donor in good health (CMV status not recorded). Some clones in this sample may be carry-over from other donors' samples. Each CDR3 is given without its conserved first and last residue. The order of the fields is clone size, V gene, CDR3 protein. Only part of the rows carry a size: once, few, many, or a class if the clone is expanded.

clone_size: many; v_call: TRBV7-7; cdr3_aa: ASSLRGTTGELF
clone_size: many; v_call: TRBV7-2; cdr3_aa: ASSLRGGYTEAF
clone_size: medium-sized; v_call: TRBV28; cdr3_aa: ASSSQGFSYNEQF
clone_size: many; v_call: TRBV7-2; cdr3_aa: ASSPDRITQY
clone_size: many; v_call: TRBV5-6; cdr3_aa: ASSLIGQGSNQPQH
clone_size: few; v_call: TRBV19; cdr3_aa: ASSIDRRTGELF
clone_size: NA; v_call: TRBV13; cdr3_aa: ASSLEVAGQGNTEAF
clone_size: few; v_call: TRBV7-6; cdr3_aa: ASSLVRNEQF
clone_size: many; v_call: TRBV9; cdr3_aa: ASSFGQGDGNEQF
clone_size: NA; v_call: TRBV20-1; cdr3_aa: SAGTRRLAGGAVEQY
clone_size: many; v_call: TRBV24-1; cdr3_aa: ATSANGYNQPQH
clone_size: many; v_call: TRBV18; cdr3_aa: ASSLNQPGQGFDEQY
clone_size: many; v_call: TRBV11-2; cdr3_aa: ASSLGFSETQY
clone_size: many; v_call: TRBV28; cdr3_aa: ASRGRETQY